This TCR beta chain was recorded in a study of vaccination effects on CD4 cells after COVID-19. Comments on this clone: Its antigen remains unidentified.

Germline CDR1 is GTSNPN and CDR2 is SVGIG (reference sequence). V shed 0 bases and J shed 8 bases, with 13 bases lying between them. The CDR3 consists of 14 residues. Assay used: immunoSEQ multiplex PCR; TCRdb lists only in-frame clones, some missing. This table holds 45,000 to 75,000 clones, over 60% found once. Culture lasted about nine days before CD4+ T cell isolation. IL-2 medium was substituted for half the medium on days 3 and 7. The sequence derives from a human donor who received a COVID-19 vaccine. Here the sequenced sample was CD4+ T cells from PBMCs cultured without peptide, taken before COVID-19 vaccination. The V call is TRBV30, the J call TRBJ1-4, with D possibly matching TRBD1 (5 bases). Here the CDR3 reads CAWSVQSGREKLFF. The CDR3 DNA reads TGTGCCTGGAGTGTACAGTCAGGGAGGGAAAAACTGTTTTTT.